Detailed here is one T cell receptor beta chain. Its antigen is still unknown. An end of the junction differs from the germline gene, which may be a read error. The CDR3 is made up of 15 amino acids. Germline CDR1 is MNHEY and CDR2 is SVGAGI. The sample comes from a study of Ad26.COV2.S vaccination and SARS-CoV-2 variants. Study-wide findings and caveats: With respect to non-spike TCR breadth, vaccine and placebo recipients were similar.

The treatment here: about 20 received Ad26.COV2.S at low or high dose, single or two shots; several received placebo; per-sample allocation not given. Vaccine and placebo recipients were sampled on day 63 after the first injection. Here immunoSEQ multiplex PCR was the method, and the copy in TCRdb shows in-frame clones only, minus some. In the table there are under 550,000 clones, more than 80% of which are singletons. The V call is TRBV6-5, the J call TRBJ1-1; D remains ambiguous. The sequencing used peripheral blood, collected in a trial of Ad26.COV2.S vaccine versus placebo. The sequence was obtained from a person between 18 and 65 years old who received the Ad26.COV2.S COVID-19 vaccine or a placebo. CDR3 loop: CASRYWAFGNTEAFF. For the CDR3, the DNA is TGTGCCAGCAGGTACTGGGCGTTTGGGAACACTGAAGCTTTCTTT.